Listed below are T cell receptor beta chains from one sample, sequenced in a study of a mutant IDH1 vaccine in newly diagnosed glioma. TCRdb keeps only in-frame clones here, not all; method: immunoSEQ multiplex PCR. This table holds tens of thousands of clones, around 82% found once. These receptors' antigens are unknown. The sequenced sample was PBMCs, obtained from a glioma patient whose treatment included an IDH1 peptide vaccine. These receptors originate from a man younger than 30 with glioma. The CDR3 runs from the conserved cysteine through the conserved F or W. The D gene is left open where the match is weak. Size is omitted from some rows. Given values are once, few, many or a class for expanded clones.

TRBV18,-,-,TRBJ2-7,CASSPPRPLDHEQYF,TGTGCCAGCTCACCACCTAGACCCCTGGACCACGAGCAGTACTTC
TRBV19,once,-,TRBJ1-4,CASSTGDGEKLFF,TGTGCCAGTAGTACAGGGGACGGAGAAAAACTGTTTTTT
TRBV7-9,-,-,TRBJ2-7,CASSLAGNREGYEQYF,TGTGCCAGCAGCTTAGCCGGAAACAGGGAAGGGTACGAGCAGTACTTC
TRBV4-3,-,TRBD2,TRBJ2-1,CASSGREYNEQFF,TGCGCCAGCAGCGGGAGGGAATACAATGAGCAGTTCTTC
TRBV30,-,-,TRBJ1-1,CAGTVMNTEAFF,TGTGCCGGGACGGTTATGAACACTGAAGCTTTCTTT
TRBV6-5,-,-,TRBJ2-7,CASSPGPGAYEQYF,TGTGCCAGCAGTCCGGGCCCGGGGGCCTACGAGCAGTACTTC
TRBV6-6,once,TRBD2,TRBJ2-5,CASSPRSGTLQETQYF,TGTGCCAGCAGCCCCAGGAGCGGGACGCTCCAAGAGACCCAGTACTTC
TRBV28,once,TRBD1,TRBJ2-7,CASRVGQDLYEQYF,TGTGCCAGCAGGGTAGGACAGGACCTCTACGAGCAGTACTTC
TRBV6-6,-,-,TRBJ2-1,CASSLTGVTGEQFF,TGTGCCAGCAGTTTGACAGGAGTGACGGGTGAGCAGTTCTTC
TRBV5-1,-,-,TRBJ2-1,CASSRDNEQFF,TGCGCCAGCAGCCGGGACAATGAGCAGTTCTTC
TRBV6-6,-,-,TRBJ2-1,CASSSYGGSSYNEQFF,TGTGCCAGCAGTTCGTATGGGGGGAGTTCCTACAATGAGCAGTTCTTC
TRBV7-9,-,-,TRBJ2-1,CASSQGRYNEQFF,TGTGCCAGCAGCCAAGGACGGTACAATGAGCAGTTCTTC
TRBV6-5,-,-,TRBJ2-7,CASSYGASYEQYF,TGTGCCAGCAGTTACGGGGCATCCTACGAGCAGTACTTC
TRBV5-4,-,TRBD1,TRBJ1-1,CASSLAGTGGSVAFF,TGTGCCAGCAGCTTGGCGGGGACAGGGGGTAGTGTAGCTTTCTTT
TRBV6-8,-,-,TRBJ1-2,CASGDYTF,TGTGCCAGCGGCGACTACACCTTC
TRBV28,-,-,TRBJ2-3,CASGPRDTQYF,TGTGCCAGCGGACCCCGAGATACGCAGTATTTT
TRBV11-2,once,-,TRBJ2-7,CASSLEFSVSYEQYF,TGTGCCAGCAGCTTAGAATTTTCAGTGTCCTACGAGCAGTACTTC
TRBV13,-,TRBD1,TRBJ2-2,CANGQGGDTGELFF,TGTGCCAATGGACAGGGAGGTGACACCGGGGAGCTGTTTTTT
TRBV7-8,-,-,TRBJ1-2,CASSLGGPGTIYGYTF,TGTGCCAGCAGCTTAGGCGGGCCAGGAACTATCTATGGCTACACCTTC
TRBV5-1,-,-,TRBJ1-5,CASSPDYSNQPQHF,TGCGCCAGCAGCCCAGACTATAGCAATCAGCCCCAGCATTTT
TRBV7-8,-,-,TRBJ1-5,CASSSTRGGVEPQHF,TGTGCCAGCAGCAGTACAAGGGGGGGAGTGGAGCCCCAGCATTTT
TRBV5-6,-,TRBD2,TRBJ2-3,CASSLEQRGSTDTQYF,TGTGCCAGCAGCTTGGAACAGCGGGGGAGCACAGATACGCAGTATTTT
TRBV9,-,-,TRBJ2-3,CASSHPSTDTQYF,TGTGCCAGCAGCCACCCTTCAACGGATACGCAGTATTTT
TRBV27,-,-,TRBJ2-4,CASSGLLAKNIQYF,TGTGCCAGCAGTGGGCTCTTAGCCAAAAACATTCAGTACTTC
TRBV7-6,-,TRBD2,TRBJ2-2,CASSLGLAGNTGELFF,TGTGCCAGCAGCCTTGGACTAGCGGGGAACACCGGGGAGCTGTTTTTT
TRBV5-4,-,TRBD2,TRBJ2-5,CASSLAGSGGETQYF,TGTGCCAGCAGCTTGGCGGGTAGCGGGGGGGAGACCCAGTACTTC
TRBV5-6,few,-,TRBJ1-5,CASSWTRWGPQHF,TGTGCCAGCAGCTGGACACGGTGGGGGCCCCAGCATTTT
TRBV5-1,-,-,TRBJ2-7,CASSLSSEQYF,TGCGCCAGCAGCTTGTCGAGTGAGCAGTACTTC
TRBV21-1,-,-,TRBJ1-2,CASTLAPGYTF,TGTGCCAGCACCTTGGCCCCTGGCTACACCTTC